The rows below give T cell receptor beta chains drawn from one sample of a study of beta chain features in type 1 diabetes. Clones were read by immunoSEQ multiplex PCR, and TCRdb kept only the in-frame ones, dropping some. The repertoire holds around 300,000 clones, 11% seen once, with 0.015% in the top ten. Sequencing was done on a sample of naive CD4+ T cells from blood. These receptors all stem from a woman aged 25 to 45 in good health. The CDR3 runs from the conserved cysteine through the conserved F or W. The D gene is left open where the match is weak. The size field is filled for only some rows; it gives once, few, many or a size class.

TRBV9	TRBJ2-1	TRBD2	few	TGTGCCAGCAGCGACGGGACTAGGTCCTACAATGAGCAGTTCTTC	CASSDGTRSYNEQFF
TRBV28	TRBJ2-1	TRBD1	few	TGTGCCAGCAGTTTAAGTCCGGGACAGGGGTTCTTC	CASSLSPGQGFF
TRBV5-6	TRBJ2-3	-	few	TGTGCCAGCAGCGAGCAGGGCACAGATACGCAGTATTTT	CASSEQGTDTQYF
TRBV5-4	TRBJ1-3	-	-	TGTGCCAGCAGCCCCGGCGGGGATGGAAACACCATATATTTT	CASSPGGDGNTIYF
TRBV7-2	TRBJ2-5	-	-	TGTGCCAGCAGTCTTGGACAGCTGGAGACCCAGTACTTC	CASSLGQLETQYF
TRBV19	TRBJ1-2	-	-	TGTGCCAGTAGTATTCACCAGGGCACCTATGGCTACACCTTC	CASSIHQGTYGYTF
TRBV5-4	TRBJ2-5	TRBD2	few	TGTGCCAGCAGCTTGGGGAAAGGAGCGGGGCAAGAGACCCAGTACTTC	CASSLGKGAGQETQYF
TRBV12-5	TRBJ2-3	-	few	TGTGCTAGTGGTTTGGGGGCGAGCCTCACAGATACGCAGTATTTT	CASGLGASLTDTQYF
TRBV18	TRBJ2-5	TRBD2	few	TGTGCCAGCTCACCACCTAGCGGGATAAACCAAGAGACCCAGTACTTC	CASSPPSGINQETQYF
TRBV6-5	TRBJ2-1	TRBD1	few	TGTGCCAGCAGTTACTCGAGGGGGCAGAGCAATGAGCAGTTCTTC	CASSYSRGQSNEQFF
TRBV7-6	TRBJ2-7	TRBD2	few	TGTGCCAGCAGCACCGGACTAGCGGGAGGGACCGAGCAGTACTTC	CASSTGLAGGTEQYF
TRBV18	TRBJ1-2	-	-	TGTGCCAGCTCACCGGACAGAGATGGCTACACCTTC	CASSPDRDGYTF
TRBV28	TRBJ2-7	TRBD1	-	TGTGCCAGCAGGGGAGGGGACAGGGAGGCCTACGAGCAGTACTTC	CASRGGDREAYEQYF
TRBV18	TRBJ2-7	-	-	TGTGCCAGCTCACCGGGGCAGTCCTACGAGCAGTACTTC	CASSPGQSYEQYF
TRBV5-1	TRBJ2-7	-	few	TGCGCCAGCAGCTTCCAGGGGTCCGGCGAGCAGTACTTC	CASSFQGSGEQYF
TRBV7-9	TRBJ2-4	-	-	TGTGCCAGCAGCTTAGCCCCAGGGCTAGCCAAAAACATTCAGTACTTC	CASSLAPGLAKNIQYF
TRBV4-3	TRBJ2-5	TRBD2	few	TGCGCCAGCAGCCAAGTTGTCGTCAGCGGGAGGGCCGAAGAGACCCAGTACTTC	CASSQVVVSGRAEETQYF
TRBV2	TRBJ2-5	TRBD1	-	TGTGCCAGCAGAGGACAGGTTGAGACCCAGTACTTC	CASRGQVETQYF
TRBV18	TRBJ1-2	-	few	TGTGCCAGCTCACCAGGGGACACCTATGGCTACACCTTC	CASSPGDTYGYTF
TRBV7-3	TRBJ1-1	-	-	TGTGCCAGCAGCTTAATGCAGGGAACCGAAGCTTTCTTT	CASSLMQGTEAFF
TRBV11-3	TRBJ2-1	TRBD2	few	TGTGCCAGCAGCTTAGTAGCGGGAGGGTACAATGAGCAGTTCTTC	CASSLVAGGYNEQFF
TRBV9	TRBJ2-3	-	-	TGTGCCAGCAGCTCCATCGACAGAGCCTACACAGATACGCAGTATTTT	CASSSIDRAYTDTQYF
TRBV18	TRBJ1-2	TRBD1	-	TGTGCCAGCTCACCGCTAGAACCGACAGGGGACATTGGTGCTTATGGCTACACCTTC	CASSPLEPTGDIGAYGYTF
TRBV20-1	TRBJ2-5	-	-	TGCAGTGCCATGACAGAAGAGACCCAGTACTTC	CSAMTEETQYF
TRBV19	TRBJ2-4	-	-	TGTGCCAGTAGTCCTCGGGTAGGGCTAAGGGGAAACATTCAGTACTTC	CASSPRVGLRGNIQYF
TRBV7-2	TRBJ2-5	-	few	TGTGCCAGCAGCTTAGCGAGGGAGACCCAGTACTTC	CASSLARETQYF
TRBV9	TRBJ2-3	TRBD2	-	TGTGCCAGCAGCGTAGCCGCCGGGACTAGCGGGACCTATACGCAGTATTTT	CASSVAAGTSGTYTQYF
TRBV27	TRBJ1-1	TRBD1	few	TGTGCCAGCAGCAAGGACAGGGGGCCTCCGAACACTGAAGCTTTCTTT	CASSKDRGPPNTEAFF
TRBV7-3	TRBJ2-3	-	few	TGTGCCAGCAGCTTAGGCGGGGCCGGCACAGATACGCAGTATTTT	CASSLGGAGTDTQYF
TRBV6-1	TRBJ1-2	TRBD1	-	TGTGCCAGCAGTGTCGGACAGGGTCGCGAAGTGGGCTATGGCTACACCTTC	CASSVGQGREVGYGYTF
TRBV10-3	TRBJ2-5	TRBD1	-	TGTGCCATCAGTGAGTCAAAGACAGGGGATCGCAGAGAGACCCAGTACTTC	CAISESKTGDRRETQYF
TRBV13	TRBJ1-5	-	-	TGTGCCAGCAGCTCCCGATACGGACACTCAAATCAGCCCCAGCATTTT	CASSSRYGHSNQPQHF
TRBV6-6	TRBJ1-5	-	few	TGTGCCAGCAGAGACATGAGCAATCAGCCCCAGCATTTT	CASRDMSNQPQHF
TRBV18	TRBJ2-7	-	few	TGTGCCAGCTCACAGCGGCGCGAGGGCAGCCTTTTCTACGAGCAGTACTTC	CASSQRREGSLFYEQYF
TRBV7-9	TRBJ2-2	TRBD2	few	TGTGCCAGCAGCTTTCGCGGGAGGGCCCCCGGGGAGCTGTTTTTT	CASSFRGRAPGELFF
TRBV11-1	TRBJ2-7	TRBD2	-	TGTGCCAGCAGCTTCTCTAGCGGGGGCTACGAGCAGTACTTC	CASSFSSGGYEQYF
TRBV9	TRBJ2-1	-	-	TGTGCCAGCAGCGTAGCCAGTCCAAACAATGAGCAGTTCTTC	CASSVASPNNEQFF
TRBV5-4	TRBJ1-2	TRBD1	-	TGTGCCAGCAGCCCTTCCGGGACAGGTAAACGGTATGGCTACACCTTC	CASSPSGTGKRYGYTF
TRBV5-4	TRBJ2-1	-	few	TGTGCCAGCAGCTTGGCGCGGGGCTCCTACAATGAGCAGTTCTTC	CASSLARGSYNEQFF
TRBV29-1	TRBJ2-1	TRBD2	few	TGCAGCGTTGTTCGGATTAGCGGGAGGTCCTACAATGAGCAGTTCTTC	CSVVRISGRSYNEQFF
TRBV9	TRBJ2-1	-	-	TGTGCCAGCAGCGTAGCGAGTCCCCCTAGCCGTAATGAGCAGTTCTTC	CASSVASPPSRNEQFF
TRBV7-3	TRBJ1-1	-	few	TGTGCCAGCAGCCCGGGCGGGGCTGTCACTGAAGCTTTCTTT	CASSPGGAVTEAFF
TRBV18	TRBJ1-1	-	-	TGTGCCAGCTCACCACGGGAGGACCGTCTAGGGACTGAAGCTTTCTTT	CASSPREDRLGTEAFF
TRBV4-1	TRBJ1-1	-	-	TGCGCCAGCAGCTTAGGGAGGGACACTGAAGCTTTCTTT	CASSLGRDTEAFF
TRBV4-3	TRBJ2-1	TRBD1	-	TGCGCCAGCAGCCTCCGGGACAGGGGGCCTACTGAGCAGTTCTTC	CASSLRDRGPTEQFF
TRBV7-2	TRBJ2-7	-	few	TGTGCCAGCAGCTTAGGGGGGGTCGGCTACGAGCAGTACTTC	CASSLGGVGYEQYF